The 4 T cell receptor beta chains given below trace back to one sample, sequenced in a study of T-cell reconstitution after alpha-beta-depleted transplantation in children. During its preparation, the TCRbeta library received unique molecular identifiers. TCRdb reprocessed the PCR reads via MiXCR and lists one record per CDR3 protein. The data contain 44,000 or so distinct CDR3 sequences, 7.5% to 10% of them singletons. The sequences come from PBMCs, mostly from graft donor cells, collected 60 days after TCRalphabeta/CD19-depleted stem cell transplant. The receptors here all came from a male patient between 2 and 15 years old who had a stem cell transplant for chronic granulomatous disease, so the T cells may come from the graft donor.

This clonotype was counted between two and nine times. J is TRBJ2-7 and V is TRBV30; TRBD2 is a possible D gene (5 bases). V lost 2 bases to trimming and J lost 4 bases, with 15 bases between them. This CDR3 is built from 14 residues. Germline V gene data show CDR1 as GTSNPN and CDR2 as SVGIG (reference sequence). CDR3 in DNA: TGTGCCTGGAGTCAACGACTACGACGGTACGAGCAGTACTTC. Its translation: CAWSQRLRRYEQYF.

The table lists this clonotype with many counts. This chain connects TRBV20-1 to TRBJ1-3; D not resolved. CDR1 and CDR2 (germline): DFQATT, SNEGSKA (reference sequence). Trimming removed 0 bases at V and 4 bases at J, with 13 bases between. The CDR3 runs to 15 residues. This CDR3 is CSARDRLGIGNTIYF. As DNA, the CDR3 is TGCAGTGCTAGAGATCGACTCGGGATCGGAAACACCATATATTTT.

The sample holds many counts of this clonotype. The chain links TRBV18 to TRBJ1-4, with 9 bases matching TRBD1. J gave up 11 bases and V 3 bases, and 1 base lay outside the gene matches. The CDR3 runs 12 residues. Germline V lookup: CDR1 KGHSH, CDR2 LQKENI. CDR3 DNA sequence: TGTGCCAGCTCACCCGACAGGGGGAAACTGTTTTTT. This translates into CASSPDRGKLFF.

This clonotype was recorded a few times. The chain combines TRBV15 with TRBJ2-1; 8 bases fit TRBD2. From germline, CDR1 is LNHNV and CDR2 YYDKDF (reference sequence). The CDR3 consists of 15 residues. The V gene end was trimmed by 5 bases and the J gene end by 7 bases; junction bases not matched to a gene: 10. CDR3 region: CATSQAGASGNEQFF. CDR3 nucleotides: TGTGCCACCAGCCAAGCGGGGGCTAGCGGGAATGAGCAGTTCTTC.